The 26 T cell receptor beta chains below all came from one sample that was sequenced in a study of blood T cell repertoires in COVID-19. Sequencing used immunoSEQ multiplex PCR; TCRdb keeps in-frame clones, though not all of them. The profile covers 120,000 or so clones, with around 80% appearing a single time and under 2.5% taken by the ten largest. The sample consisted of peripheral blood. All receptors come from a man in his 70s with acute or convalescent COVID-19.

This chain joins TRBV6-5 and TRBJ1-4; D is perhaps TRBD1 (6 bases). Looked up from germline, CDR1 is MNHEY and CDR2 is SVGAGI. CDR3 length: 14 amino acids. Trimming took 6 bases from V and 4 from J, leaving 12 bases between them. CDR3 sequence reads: CASSSGTYNEKLFF. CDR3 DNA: TGTGCCAGCAGCTCAGGGACATATAATGAAAAACTGTTTTTT.

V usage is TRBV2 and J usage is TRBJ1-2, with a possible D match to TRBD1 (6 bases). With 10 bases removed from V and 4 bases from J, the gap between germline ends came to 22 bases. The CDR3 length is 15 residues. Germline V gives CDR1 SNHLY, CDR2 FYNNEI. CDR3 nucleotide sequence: TGTGCCACGGGAACTGTGCCAGGGGTCTTCTATGGCTACACCTTC. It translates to CATGTVPGVFYGYTF.

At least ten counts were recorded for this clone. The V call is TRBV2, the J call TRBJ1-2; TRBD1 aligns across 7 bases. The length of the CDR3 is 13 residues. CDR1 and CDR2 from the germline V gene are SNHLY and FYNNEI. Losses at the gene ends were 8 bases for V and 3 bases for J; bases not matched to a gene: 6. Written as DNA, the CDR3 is TGTGCCAGCCGGGACAGCGCACACTATGGCTACACCTTC. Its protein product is CASRDSAHYGYTF.

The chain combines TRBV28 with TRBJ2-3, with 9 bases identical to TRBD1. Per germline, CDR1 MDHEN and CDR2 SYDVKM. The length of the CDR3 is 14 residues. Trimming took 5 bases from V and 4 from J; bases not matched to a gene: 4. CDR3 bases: TGTGCCAGCAGTCCACAGGGGGCGGCAGATACGCAGTATTTT. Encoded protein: CASSPQGAADTQYF.

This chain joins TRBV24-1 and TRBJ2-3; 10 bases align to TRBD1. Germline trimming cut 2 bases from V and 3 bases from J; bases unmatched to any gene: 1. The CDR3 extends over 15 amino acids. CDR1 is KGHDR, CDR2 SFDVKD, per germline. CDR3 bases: TGTGCCACCAGTGATTCGGGACAGGGGACAGATACGCAGTATTTT. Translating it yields CATSDSGQGTDTQYF.

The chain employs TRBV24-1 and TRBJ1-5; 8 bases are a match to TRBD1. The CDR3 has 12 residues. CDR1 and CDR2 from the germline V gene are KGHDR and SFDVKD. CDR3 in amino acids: CGDRHSNQPQHF. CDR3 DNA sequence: TGTGGGGACAGGCATAGCAATCAGCCCCAGCATTTT.

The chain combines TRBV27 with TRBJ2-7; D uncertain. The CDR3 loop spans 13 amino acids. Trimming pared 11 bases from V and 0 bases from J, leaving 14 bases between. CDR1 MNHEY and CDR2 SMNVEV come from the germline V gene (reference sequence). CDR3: CAVGRLSSYEQYF. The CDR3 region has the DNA TGTGCCGTCGGCAGGCTAAGCTCCTACGAGCAGTACTTC.

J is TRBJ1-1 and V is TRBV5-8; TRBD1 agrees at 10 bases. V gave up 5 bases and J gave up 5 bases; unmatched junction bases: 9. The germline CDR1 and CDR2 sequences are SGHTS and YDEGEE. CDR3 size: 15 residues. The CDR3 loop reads CASSFAGTGATEAFF. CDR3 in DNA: TGTGCCAGCAGTTTTGCTGGGACAGGGGCTACTGAAGCTTTCTTT.

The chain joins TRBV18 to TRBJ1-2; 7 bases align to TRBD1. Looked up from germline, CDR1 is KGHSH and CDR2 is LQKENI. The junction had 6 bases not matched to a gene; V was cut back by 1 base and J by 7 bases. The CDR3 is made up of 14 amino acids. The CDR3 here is CASSPLGGSGGYTF. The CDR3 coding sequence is TGTGCCAGCTCACCACTAGGGGGCTCTGGTGGCTACACCTTC.

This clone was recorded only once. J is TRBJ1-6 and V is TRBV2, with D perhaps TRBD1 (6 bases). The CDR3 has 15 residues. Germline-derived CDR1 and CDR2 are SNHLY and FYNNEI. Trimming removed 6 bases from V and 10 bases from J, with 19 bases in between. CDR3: CASRKGQVGISPLHF. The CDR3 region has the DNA TGTGCCAGCAGGAAGGGACAAGTTGGAATCTCACCCCTCCACTTT.

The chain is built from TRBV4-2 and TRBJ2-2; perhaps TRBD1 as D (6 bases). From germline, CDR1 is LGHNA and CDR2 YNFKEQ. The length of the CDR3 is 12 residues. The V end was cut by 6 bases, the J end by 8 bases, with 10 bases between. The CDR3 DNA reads TGTGCCAGCAGTTTTGGACAGGGGGAGCTGTTTTTT. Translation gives CASSFGQGELFF.

The CDR3 is CASSPRQGPSYNSPLHF. The CDR3 DNA sequence: TGTGCCAGCAGCCCGCGACAGGGGCCCTCCTATAATTCACCCCTCCACTTT. This chain links TRBV7-8 with TRBJ1-6; 8 bases line up with TRBD1. The CDR3 has 17 amino acids. The trim removed 5 bases at V and 0 bases at J, leaving 6 bases unmatched. Per germline, CDR1 SGHVS and CDR2 FQNEAQ.

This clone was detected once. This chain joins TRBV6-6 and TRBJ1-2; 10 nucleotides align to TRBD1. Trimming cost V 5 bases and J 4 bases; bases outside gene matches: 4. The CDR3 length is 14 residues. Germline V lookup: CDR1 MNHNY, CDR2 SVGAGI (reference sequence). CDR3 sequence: CASSRTGGTYGYTF. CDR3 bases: TGTGCCAGCAGTCGGACAGGGGGAACCTATGGCTACACCTTC.

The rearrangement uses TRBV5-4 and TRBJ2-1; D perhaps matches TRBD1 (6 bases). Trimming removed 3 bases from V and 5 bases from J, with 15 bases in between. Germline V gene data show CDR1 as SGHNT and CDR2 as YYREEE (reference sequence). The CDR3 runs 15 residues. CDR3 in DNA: TGTGCCAGCAGCTCAGGGGCCACGGAGAACAATGAGCAGTTCTTC. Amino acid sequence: CASSSGATENNEQFF.

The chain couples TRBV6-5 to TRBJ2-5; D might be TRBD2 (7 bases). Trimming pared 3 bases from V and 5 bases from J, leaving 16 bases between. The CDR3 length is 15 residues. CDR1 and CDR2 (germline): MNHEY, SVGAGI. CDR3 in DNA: TGTGCCAGCAGTTATTGGGGGGGCCTTCTTGAGACCCAGTACTTC. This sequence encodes CASSYWGGLLETQYF.

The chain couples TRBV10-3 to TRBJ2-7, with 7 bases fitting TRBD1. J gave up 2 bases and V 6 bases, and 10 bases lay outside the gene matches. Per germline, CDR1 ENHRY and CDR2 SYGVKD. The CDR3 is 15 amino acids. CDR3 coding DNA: TGTGCCATCAGCAATCCGGGACAGCAGACCTACGAGCAGTACTTC. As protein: CAISNPGQQTYEQYF.

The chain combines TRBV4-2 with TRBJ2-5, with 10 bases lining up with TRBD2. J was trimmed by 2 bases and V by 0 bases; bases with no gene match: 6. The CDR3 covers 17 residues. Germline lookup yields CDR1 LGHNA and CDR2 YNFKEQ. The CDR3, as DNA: TGTGCCAGCAGCCAAGATCTAGCGGGGGCCCTACAAGAGACCCAGTACTTC. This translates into CASSQDLAGALQETQYF.

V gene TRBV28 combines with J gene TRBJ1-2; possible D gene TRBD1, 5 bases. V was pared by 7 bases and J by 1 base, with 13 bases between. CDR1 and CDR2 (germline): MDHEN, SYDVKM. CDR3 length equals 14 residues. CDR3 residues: CASTGGGVNYGYTF. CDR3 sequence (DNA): TGTGCCAGCACTGGTGGAGGGGTTAACTATGGCTACACCTTC.

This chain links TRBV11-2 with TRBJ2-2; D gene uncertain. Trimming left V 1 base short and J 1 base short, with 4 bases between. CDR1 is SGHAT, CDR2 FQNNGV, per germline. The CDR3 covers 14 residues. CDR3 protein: CASSLGRNTGELFF. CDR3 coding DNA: TGTGCCAGCAGCTTAGGGAGGAACACCGGGGAGCTGTTTTTT.

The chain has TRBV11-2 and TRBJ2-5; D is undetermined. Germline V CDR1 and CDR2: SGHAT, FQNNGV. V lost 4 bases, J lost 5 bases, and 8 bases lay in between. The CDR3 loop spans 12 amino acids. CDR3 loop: CASSYYGETQYF. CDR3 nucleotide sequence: TGTGCCAGCAGCTATTACGGGGAGACCCAGTACTTC.

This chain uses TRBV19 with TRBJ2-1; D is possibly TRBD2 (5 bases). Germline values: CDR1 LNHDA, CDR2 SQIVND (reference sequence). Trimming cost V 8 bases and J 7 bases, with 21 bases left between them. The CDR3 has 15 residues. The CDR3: CASARRGRISNEQFF. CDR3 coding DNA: TGTGCCAGTGCCCGTCGGGGTCGAATCTCTAATGAGCAGTTCTTC.

The CDR3 coding sequence is TGTGCCAGCAGCGTAATTGGACTAGCGGGGGGTCCTAGCACAGATACGCAGTATTTT. It translates to CASSVIGLAGGPSTDTQYF. The chain uses TRBV9 and TRBJ2-3, with 14 bases matching TRBD2. This CDR3 is 19 amino acids long. V gave up 1 base and J gave up 0 bases; unmatched junction bases: 7. Germline loops: CDR1 SGDLS, CDR2 YYNGEE.

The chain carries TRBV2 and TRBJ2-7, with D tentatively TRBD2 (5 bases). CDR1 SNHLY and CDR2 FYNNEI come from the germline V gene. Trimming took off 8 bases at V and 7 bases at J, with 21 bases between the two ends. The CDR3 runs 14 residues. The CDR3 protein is CASSRTGGGWEQYF. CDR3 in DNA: TGTGCCAGCTCGAGGACGGGCGGAGGCTGGGAGCAGTACTTC.

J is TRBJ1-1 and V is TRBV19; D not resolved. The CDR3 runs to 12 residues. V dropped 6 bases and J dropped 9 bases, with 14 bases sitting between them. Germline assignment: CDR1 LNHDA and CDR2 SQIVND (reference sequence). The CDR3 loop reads CASRLTSEKAFF. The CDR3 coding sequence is TGTGCCAGTAGACTAACGTCGGAGAAAGCTTTCTTT. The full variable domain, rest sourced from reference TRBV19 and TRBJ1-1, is DGGITQSPKYLFRKEGQNVTLSCEQNLNHDAMYWYRQDPGQGLRLIYYSQIVNDFQKGDIAEGYSVSREKKESFPLTVTSAQKNPTAFYLCASRLTSEKAFFGQGTRLTVV.

CDR3 sequence reads: CASSPGTGHTGELFF. The CDR3 region has the DNA TGTGCCAGCAGCCCGGGAACAGGGCACACCGGGGAGCTGTTTTTT. V and J are TRBV3-1 (or the pseudogene TRBV3-2) and TRBJ2-2, with TRBD1 as a possible D gene (6 bases). The germline gives CDR1 LGHDT, CDR2 YNNKEL (reference sequence). Trimming shortened V by 4 bases and J by 3 bases, and 12 bases separated the two germline ends. The length of the CDR3 is 15 residues.

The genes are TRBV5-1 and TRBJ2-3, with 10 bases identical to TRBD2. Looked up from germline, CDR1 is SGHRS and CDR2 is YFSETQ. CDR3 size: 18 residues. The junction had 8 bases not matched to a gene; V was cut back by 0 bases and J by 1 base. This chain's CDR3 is CASSLGVAGGPRTDTQYF. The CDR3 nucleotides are TGCGCCAGCAGCTTGGGGGTAGCGGGGGGACCACGCACAGATACGCAGTATTTT.